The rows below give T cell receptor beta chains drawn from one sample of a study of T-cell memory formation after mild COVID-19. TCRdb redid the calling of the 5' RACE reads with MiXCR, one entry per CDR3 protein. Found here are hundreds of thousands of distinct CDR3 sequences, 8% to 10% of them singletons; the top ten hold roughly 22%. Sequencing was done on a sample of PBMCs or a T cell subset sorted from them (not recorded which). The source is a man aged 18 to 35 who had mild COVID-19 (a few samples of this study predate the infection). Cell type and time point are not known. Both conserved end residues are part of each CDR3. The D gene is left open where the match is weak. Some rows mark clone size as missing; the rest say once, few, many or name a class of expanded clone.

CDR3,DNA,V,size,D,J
CASSLDTNTGELFF,TGTGCCAGCAGCTTAGACACGAACACCGGGGAGCTGTTTTTT,TRBV7-2,few,.,TRBJ2-2
CASSSDALGEKLFF,TGTGCCAGCAGCTCAGATGCTTTAGGTGAAAAACTGTTTTTT,TRBV5-4,few,.,TRBJ1-4
CASSYRDGGTDTQYF,TGTGCCAGCAGTTACCGGGACGGTGGCACAGATACGCAGTATTTT,TRBV6-2/TRBV6-3,.,.,TRBJ2-3
CASSLWGGLLNTEAFF,TGTGCCAGCAGCTTATGGGGGGGACTGCTGAACACTGAAGCTTTCTTT,TRBV11-1,few,.,TRBJ1-1
CSARGVHVDSYEQYF,TGCAGTGCTAGAGGGGTCCACGTGGACTCCTACGAGCAGTACTTC,TRBV20-1,few,.,TRBJ2-7
CASSQGVNTQYF,TGTGCCAGCAGCCAAGGAGTGAATACGCAGTATTTT,TRBV3-1,many,.,TRBJ2-3
CSARGLGLLGAVGANVLTF,TGCAGTGCTAGAGGATTGGGTCTTCTGGGCGCGGTTGGGGCCAACGTCCTGACTTTC,TRBV20-1,.,.,TRBJ2-6
CASSLAGQYNEQFF,TGTGCCAGCAGCTTGGCGGGACAGTACAATGAGCAGTTCTTC,TRBV11-2,few,.,TRBJ2-1
CAWRTGVGYGYTF,TGTGCCTGGAGGACGGGCGTAGGCTATGGCTACACCTTC,TRBV30,few,.,TRBJ1-2
CASSSTSGGWNEQFF,TGTGCCAGCAGTTCTACTAGCGGGGGCTGGAATGAGCAGTTCTTC,TRBV7-9,many,TRBD2,TRBJ2-1
CASSLGPGREQFF,TGCGCCAGCAGCCTAGGGCCTGGGCGGGAGCAGTTCTTC,TRBV4-3,.,.,TRBJ2-1
CASSPARGGGTDTQYF,TGTGCCAGCAGCCCGGCCCGGGGGGGGGGCACAGATACGCAGTATTTT,TRBV3-1,many,TRBD2,TRBJ2-3
CASSQVAGQETQYF,TGTGCCAGCAGCCAAGTAGCGGGGCAAGAGACCCAGTACTTC,TRBV3-1,few,TRBD2,TRBJ2-5
CSARGGTGELFF,TGCAGTGCTAGGGGGGGCACCGGGGAGCTGTTTTTT,TRBV20-1,.,.,TRBJ2-2
CAISPRTGVTGELFF,TGTGCCATCTCTCCGAGGACAGGGGTCACCGGGGAGCTGTTTTTT,TRBV10-3,.,TRBD1,TRBJ2-2
CASRTGQGAGYGYTF,TGTGCCAGCAGAACTGGACAGGGGGCCGGCTATGGCTACACCTTC,TRBV6-5,.,TRBD1,TRBJ1-2
CASSQDRASRETQYF,TGTGCCAGCAGCCAGGACAGGGCCTCAAGGGAGACCCAGTACTTC,TRBV7-2,many,TRBD1,TRBJ2-5
CASSLVAGKNIQYF,TGCGCCAGCAGCTTGGTGGCGGGCAAAAACATTCAGTACTTC,TRBV5-1,many,.,TRBJ2-4
CAISDRGGRGETQYF,TGTGCCATCAGTGATCGGGGGGGCCGAGGGGAGACCCAGTACTTC,TRBV10-3,few,TRBD2,TRBJ2-5
CATSAWGAPDTQYF,TGTGCCACCAGTGCCTGGGGGGCCCCAGATACGCAGTATTTT,TRBV24-1,few,.,TRBJ2-3
CASSPIDRGGNQPQHF,TGTGCCAGCAGCCCCATTGACAGGGGAGGGAATCAGCCCCAGCATTTT,TRBV4-2,few,TRBD1,TRBJ1-5
CASSGAATSGVDTQYF,TGTGCCAGCAGCGGGGCGGCGACTAGCGGGGTAGATACGCAGTATTTT,TRBV7-2,many,TRBD2,TRBJ2-3
CASSLVSGDTEAFF,TGCGCCAGCAGCTTGGTCTCTGGGGACACTGAAGCTTTCTTT,TRBV5-1,many,.,TRBJ1-1
CASGSPGEGGNGYTF,TGCGCCAGCGGATCTCCTGGTGAAGGCGGAAATGGCTACACCTTC,TRBV5-1,.,.,TRBJ1-2
CASSLAGSADTQYF,TGTGCCAGCAGCTTGGCTGGTTCAGCTGATACGCAGTATTTT,TRBV7-9,.,.,TRBJ2-3
CASSQTVGYTGELFF,TGCGCCAGCAGCCAGACAGTCGGCTACACCGGGGAGCTGTTTTTT,TRBV5-1,.,.,TRBJ2-2
CASSLLRGREGTDTQYF,TGTGCCAGCAGCTTACTTCGGGGGCGTGAAGGCACAGATACGCAGTATTTT,TRBV7-9,.,.,TRBJ2-3
CASSLGRTSRLTDTQYF,TGTGCCAGCAGCTTGGGCCGGACTAGCCGGCTCACAGATACGCAGTATTTT,TRBV11-2,many,TRBD2,TRBJ2-3
CASSPDIGELFF,TGCGCCAGCAGCCCGGATATCGGGGAGCTGTTTTTT,TRBV4-3,.,.,TRBJ2-2
CASSILAATDTQYF,TGTGCCAGCAGCATACTAGCGGCCACAGATACGCAGTATTTT,TRBV6-5,.,TRBD2,TRBJ2-3
CSARDPTYSLFAAFF,TGCAGTGCTAGAGATCCGACATATTCCCTCTTTGCTGCTTTCTTT,TRBV20-1,few,.,TRBJ1-1
CASSPQRGGRNTEAFF,TGTGCCAGCTCACCACAAAGGGGCGGACGGAACACTGAAGCTTTCTTT,TRBV18,.,.,TRBJ1-1
CASRAVNDEKLFF,TGTGCCAGCCGGGCTGTAAATGATGAAAAACTGTTTTTT,TRBV12-3/TRBV12-4,few,.,TRBJ1-4
CASSFGVGYGYTF,TGTGCCAGCAGTTTTGGGGTGGGGTATGGCTACACCTTC,TRBV12-3/TRBV12-4,many,.,TRBJ1-2
CASSLPATSEQYF,TGTGCCAGCAGTCTCCCGGCCACTAGCGAGCAGTACTTC,TRBV6-5,many,.,TRBJ2-7
CSARGDNKETQYF,TGCAGTGCTAGAGGGGACAACAAAGAGACCCAGTACTTC,TRBV20-1,.,.,TRBJ2-5
CASSLYGPTADTQYF,TGTGCCAGCAGCTTATACGGCCCAACGGCAGATACGCAGTATTTT,TRBV7-2,.,.,TRBJ2-3
CASSFGGGAGGDTQYF,TGTGCCAGCAGCTTTGGCGGGGGGGCCGGTGGAGATACGCAGTATTTT,TRBV7-2,few,TRBD2,TRBJ2-3
CASSDVRTGELFF,TGTGCCAGCAGTGATGTCAGAACCGGGGAGCTGTTTTTT,TRBV2,few,.,TRBJ2-2
CASSQGDQETQYF,TGTGCCAGCAGCCAGGGAGATCAAGAGACCCAGTACTTC,TRBV12-3/TRBV12-4,.,.,TRBJ2-5
CASSQPGQGGYEQYF,TGTGCCAGCAGCCAACCAGGACAGGGTGGATACGAGCAGTACTTC,TRBV3-1,few,TRBD1,TRBJ2-7
CAISGGKDTQYF,TGTGCCATCAGCGGGGGGAAAGATACGCAGTATTTT,TRBV10-3,.,TRBD2,TRBJ2-3
CASSQDRQTSYGYTF,TGCGCCAGCAGCCAAGATCGACAGACAAGCTATGGCTACACCTTC,TRBV4-1,few,.,TRBJ1-2
CASSQESGQGNQPQHF,TGCGCCAGCAGCCAAGAAAGCGGCCAGGGAAATCAGCCCCAGCATTTT,TRBV4-3,few,.,TRBJ1-5